This T cell receptor beta chain was found in a study of T cell repertoires in cytomegalovirus infection. About the research overall: Evidence of both CMV infection and a matching HLA type came from public TCR beta signatures. Notes on the study in general: Frequencies of public TCR beta families were cumulated, and this identified carriers of CMV plus the relevant HLA. HLA-C-restricted CMV clonotypes gave the most frequent clonotype in two of eight donors.

V gave up 8 bases and J gave up 0 bases, with 16 bases separating them. The V gene's germline CDR1 is SGHTA and CDR2 FQGNSA. The CDR3 runs 15 residues. Regarding this clonotype: Its antigen remains unknown.

A single record per CDR3 protein comes from TCRdb applying MiXCR to the reads. The sample lists more than 650,000 distinct CDR3 sequences, about a third seen once, with under 3.5% in the top ten. Sequenced sample: PBMCs. The sequence was obtained from a human donor in good health (CMV status not recorded). Some clones in this sample may be carry-over from other donors' samples. This chain links TRBV7-2 with TRBJ1-1; no clear D gene. CDR3 protein: CASGVEGSMNTEAFF. The CDR3 region has the DNA TGTGCCAGCGGGGTGGAGGGTTCTATGAACACTGAAGCTTTCTTT.